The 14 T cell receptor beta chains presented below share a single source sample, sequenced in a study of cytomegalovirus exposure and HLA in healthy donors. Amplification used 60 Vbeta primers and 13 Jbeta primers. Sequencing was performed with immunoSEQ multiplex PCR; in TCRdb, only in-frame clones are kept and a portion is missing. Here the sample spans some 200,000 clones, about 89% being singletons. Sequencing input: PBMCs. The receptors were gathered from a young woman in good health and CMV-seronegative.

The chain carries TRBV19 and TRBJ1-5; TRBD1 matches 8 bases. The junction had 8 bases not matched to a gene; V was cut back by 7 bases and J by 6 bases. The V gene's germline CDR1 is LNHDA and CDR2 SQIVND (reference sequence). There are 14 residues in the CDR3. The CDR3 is CASTPDRGSQPQHF. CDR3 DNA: TGTGCCAGTACGCCAGACAGGGGATCTCAGCCCCAGCATTTT.

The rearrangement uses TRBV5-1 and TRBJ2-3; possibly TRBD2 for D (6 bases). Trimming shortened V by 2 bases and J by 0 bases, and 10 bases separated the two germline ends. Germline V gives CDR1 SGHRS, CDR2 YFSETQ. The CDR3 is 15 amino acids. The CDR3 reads CASSLTSGSTDTQYF. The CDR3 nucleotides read TGCGCCAGCAGCTTAACGAGCGGGAGCACAGATACGCAGTATTTT.

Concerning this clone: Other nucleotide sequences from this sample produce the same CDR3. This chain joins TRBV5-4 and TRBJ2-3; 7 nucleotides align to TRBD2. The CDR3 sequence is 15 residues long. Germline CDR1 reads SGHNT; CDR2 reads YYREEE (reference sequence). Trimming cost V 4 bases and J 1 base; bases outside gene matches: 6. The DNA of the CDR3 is TGTGCCAGCAGCCCAAGCGGGACCGGCACAGATACGCAGTATTTT. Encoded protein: CASSPSGTGTDTQYF.

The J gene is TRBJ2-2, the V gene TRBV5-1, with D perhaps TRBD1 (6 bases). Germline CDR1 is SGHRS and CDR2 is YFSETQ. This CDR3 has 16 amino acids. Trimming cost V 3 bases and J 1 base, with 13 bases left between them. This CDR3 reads CASSSQGTQNTGELFF. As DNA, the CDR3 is TGCGCCAGCAGCTCTCAGGGGACACAGAACACCGGGGAGCTGTTTTTT. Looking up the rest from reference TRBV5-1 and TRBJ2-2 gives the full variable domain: KAGVTQTPRYLIKTRGQQVTLSCSPISGHRSVSWYQQTPGQGLQFLFEYFSETQRNKGNFPGRFSGRQFSNSRSEMNVSTLELGDSALYLCASSSQGTQNTGELFFGEGSRLTVL.

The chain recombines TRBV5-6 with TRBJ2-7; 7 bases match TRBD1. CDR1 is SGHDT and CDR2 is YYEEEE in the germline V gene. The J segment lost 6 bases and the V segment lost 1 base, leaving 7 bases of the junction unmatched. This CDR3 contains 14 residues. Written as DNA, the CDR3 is TGTGCCAGCAGCTTGCTGGGACAGAGAGGCGAGCAGTACTTC. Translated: CASSLLGQRGEQYF.

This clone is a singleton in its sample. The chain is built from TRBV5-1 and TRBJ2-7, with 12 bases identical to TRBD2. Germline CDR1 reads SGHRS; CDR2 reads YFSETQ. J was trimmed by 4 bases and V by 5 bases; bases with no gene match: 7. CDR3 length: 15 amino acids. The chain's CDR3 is CASRQTSGSSYEQYF. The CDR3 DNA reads TGCGCCAGCAGACAGACTAGCGGGAGCTCGTACGAGCAGTACTTC. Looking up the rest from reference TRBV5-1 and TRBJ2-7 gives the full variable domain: KAGVTQTPRYLIKTRGQQVTLSCSPISGHRSVSWYQQTPGQGLQFLFEYFSETQRNKGNFPGRFSGRQFSNSRSEMNVSTLELGDSALYLCASRQTSGSSYEQYFGPGTRLTVT.

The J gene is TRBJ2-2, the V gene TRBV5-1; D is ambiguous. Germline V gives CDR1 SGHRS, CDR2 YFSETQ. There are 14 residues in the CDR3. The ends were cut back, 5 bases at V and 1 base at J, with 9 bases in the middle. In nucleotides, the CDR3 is TGCGCCAGCAGTGTGCTAGAGAACACCGGGGAGCTGTTTTTT. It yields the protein CASSVLENTGELFF.

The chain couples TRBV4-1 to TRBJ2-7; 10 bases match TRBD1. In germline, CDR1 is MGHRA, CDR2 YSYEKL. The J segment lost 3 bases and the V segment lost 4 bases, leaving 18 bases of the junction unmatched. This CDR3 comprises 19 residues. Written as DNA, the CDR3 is TGCGCCAGCAGCCGATCGGGGTCAGCGGGACAGGGGATTAACTACGAGCAGTACTTC. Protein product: CASSRSGSAGQGINYEQYF.

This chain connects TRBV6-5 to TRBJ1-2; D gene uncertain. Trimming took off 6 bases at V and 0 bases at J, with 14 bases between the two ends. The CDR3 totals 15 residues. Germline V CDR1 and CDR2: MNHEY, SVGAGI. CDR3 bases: TGTGCCAGCAGAGAGAGGGCAGGACCTAACTATGGCTACACCTTC. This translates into CASRERAGPNYGYTF.

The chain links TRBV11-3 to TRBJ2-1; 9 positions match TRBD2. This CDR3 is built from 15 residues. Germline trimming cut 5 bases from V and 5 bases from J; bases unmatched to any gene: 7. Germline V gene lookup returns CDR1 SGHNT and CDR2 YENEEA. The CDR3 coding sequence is TGTGCCAGCAGCCTCGAGCGGGGGGCCGACAATGAGCAGTTCTTC. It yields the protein CASSLERGADNEQFF.

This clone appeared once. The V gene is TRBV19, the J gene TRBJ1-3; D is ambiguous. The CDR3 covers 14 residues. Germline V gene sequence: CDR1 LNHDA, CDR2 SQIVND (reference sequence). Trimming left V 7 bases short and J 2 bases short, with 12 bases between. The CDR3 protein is CASITAAPGNTIYF. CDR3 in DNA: TGTGCCAGTATTACGGCGGCCCCTGGAAACACCATATATTTT.

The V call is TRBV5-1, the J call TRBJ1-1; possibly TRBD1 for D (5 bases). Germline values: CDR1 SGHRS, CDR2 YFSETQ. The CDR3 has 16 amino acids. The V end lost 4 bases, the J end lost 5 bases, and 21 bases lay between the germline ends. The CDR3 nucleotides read TGCGCCAGCAGCCCGGGCCAGGGATTATGGGAAACTGAAGCTTTCTTT. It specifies CASSPGQGLWETEAFF.

The CDR3 bases are TGTGCCAGCAGGGTAGCGCTTAGCACAGATACGCAGTATTTT. Its protein product is CASRVALSTDTQYF. The chain recombines TRBV2 with TRBJ2-3; D possibly corresponds to TRBD2 (5 bases). The V gene lost 6 bases and the J gene lost 0 bases, with 10 bases spanning the gap. The CDR3 is 14 residues long. Germline V gene data show CDR1 as SNHLY and CDR2 as FYNNEI.

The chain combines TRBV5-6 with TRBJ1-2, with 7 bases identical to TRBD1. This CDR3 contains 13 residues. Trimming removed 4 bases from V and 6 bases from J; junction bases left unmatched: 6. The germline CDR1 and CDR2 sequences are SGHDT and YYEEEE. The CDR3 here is CASSATGLHGYTF. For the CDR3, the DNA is TGTGCCAGCAGCGCGACAGGGCTTCATGGCTACACCTTC.